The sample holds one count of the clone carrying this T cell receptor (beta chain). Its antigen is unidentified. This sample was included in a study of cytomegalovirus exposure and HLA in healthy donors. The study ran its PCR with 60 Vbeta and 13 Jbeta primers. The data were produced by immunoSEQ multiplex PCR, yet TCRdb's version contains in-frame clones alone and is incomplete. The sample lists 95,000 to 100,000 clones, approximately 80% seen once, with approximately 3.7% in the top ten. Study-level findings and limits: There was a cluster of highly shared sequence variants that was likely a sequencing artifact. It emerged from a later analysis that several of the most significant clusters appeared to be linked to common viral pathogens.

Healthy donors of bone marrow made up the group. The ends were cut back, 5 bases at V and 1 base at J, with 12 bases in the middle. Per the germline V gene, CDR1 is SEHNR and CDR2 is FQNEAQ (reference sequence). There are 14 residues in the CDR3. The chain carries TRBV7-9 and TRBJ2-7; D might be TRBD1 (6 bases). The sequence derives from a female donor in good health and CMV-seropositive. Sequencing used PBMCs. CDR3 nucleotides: TGTGCCAGCAGCACAGAGACAGGTTCCTACGAGCAGTACTTC. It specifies CASSTETGSYEQYF.